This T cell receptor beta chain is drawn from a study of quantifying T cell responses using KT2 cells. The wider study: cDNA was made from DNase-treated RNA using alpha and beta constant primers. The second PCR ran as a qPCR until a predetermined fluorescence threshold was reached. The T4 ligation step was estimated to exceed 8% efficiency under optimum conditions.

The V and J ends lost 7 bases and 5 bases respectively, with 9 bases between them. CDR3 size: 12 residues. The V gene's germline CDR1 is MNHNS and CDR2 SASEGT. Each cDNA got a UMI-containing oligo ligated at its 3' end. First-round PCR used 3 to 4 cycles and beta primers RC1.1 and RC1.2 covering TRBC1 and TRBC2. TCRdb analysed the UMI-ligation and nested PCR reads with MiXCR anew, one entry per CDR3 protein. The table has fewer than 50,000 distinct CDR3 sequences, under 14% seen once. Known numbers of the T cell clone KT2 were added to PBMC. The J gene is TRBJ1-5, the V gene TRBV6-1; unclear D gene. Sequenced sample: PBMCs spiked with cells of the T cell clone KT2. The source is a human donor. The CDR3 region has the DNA TGTGCCAGCACCGACCCCCATCAGCCCCAGCATTTT. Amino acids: CASTDPHQPQHF.